The clone carrying this TCR beta chain is medium-sized by frequency. Its antigen is currently unknown. CDR1 is KGHSH and CDR2 is LQKENI in the germline V gene. The CDR3 loop spans 12 amino acids. These data come from a study of CXCR3-negative and CXCR3-positive naive CD8 T cells. UMI labels and 5' RACE were used to prepare the TRB cDNA libraries. TCRdb re-analyzed the 5' RACE reads; it lists each CDR3 protein once, without DNA. This table lists roughly 7,200 distinct CDR3 sequences. Study findings and constraints: CXCR3-negative naive cells had less hydrophobic TRB CDR3s than did CXCR3-positive naive cells. Sequencing showed both naive subsets with comparably high diversity, and memory CD8+ cells much lower.

The specimen was naive CXCR3+ CD8+ T cells from blood. The subset was: CD45RO-CCR7+CD27+CD95- naive CD8+ T cells expressing CXCR3 (TNR3+). This TCR was recovered from a human donor in good health. Some clones in this sample may be carry-over from other donors' samples. The V gene is TRBV18, the J gene TRBJ2-2. CDR3 loop: CASSLDPGELFF.